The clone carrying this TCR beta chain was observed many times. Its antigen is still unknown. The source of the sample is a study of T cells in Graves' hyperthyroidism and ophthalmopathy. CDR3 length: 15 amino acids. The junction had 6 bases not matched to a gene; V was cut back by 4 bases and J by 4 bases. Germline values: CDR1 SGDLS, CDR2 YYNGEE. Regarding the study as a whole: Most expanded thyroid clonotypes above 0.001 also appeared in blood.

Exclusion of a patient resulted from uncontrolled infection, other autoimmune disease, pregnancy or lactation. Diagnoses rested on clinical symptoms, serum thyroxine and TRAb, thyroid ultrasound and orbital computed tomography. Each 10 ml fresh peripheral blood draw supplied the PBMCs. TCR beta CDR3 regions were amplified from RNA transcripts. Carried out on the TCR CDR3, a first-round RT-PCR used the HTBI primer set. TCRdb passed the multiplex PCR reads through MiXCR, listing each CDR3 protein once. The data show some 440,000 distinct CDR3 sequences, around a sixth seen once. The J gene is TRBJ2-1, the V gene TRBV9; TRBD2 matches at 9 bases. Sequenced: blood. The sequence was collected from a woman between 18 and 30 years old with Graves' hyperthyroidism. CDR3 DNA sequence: TGTGCCAGCAGCCAGACTAGCGGAACGTACAATGAGCAGTTCTTC. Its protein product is CASSQTSGTYNEQFF.